This is a list of T cell receptor beta chains from one sample in a study of blood T cells in healthy people across ages. TCRdb reprocessed the 5' RACE reads via MiXCR and lists one record per CDR3 protein. The data hold 800,000 or so distinct CDR3 sequences, with under 80% observed a single time. The sequenced sample consisted of blood. These receptors all stem from a man aged 25-45 years in good health. CDR3s include the opening cysteine and the closing phenylalanine or tryptophan.

V gene,J gene,CDR3 protein
TRBV29-1,TRBJ1-2,CSVDQTGTGGHGYTF
TRBV6-5,TRBJ2-1,CASSRGLAGNSEQFF
TRBV9,TRBJ2-7,CASSVAAQVRSYEQYF
TRBV7-3,TRBJ2-5,CASSESGGVGTQYF
TRBV5-1,TRBJ2-6,CASSLRTEASGANVLTF
TRBV9,TRBJ2-1,CASSSIDGVSYNEQFF
TRBV7-2,TRBJ2-1,CASSTVPAGGYNEQFF
TRBV13,TRBJ1-6,CASSLEGGESSYNSPLHF
TRBV6-2/TRBV6-3,TRBJ2-1,CASSHRQGAPYNEQFF
TRBV10-3,TRBJ1-4,CAISDIKHGEKLFF
TRBV12-3/TRBV12-4,TRBJ1-5,CASSRTGGNQPQHF
TRBV5-1,TRBJ2-1,CASSLSRSRNEQFF
TRBV9,TRBJ2-3,CASSVEGQDGTDTQYF
TRBV2,TRBJ1-2,CAVGNTGEGYTF
TRBV20-1,TRBJ1-5,CSAMDRGPGQPQHF
TRBV9,-,CASSAGYPRGGSYAKNIQYF
TRBV5-1,TRBJ2-1,CASSNGLGNEQFF
TRBV20-1,TRBJ2-3,CSGAVDTDTQYF
TRBV20-1,-,CSARVPGRQGTQYF
TRBV27,TRBJ1-5,CASSERPRGTTNQPQHF
TRBV4-3,TRBJ2-3,CASSQEYRTDTQYF
TRBV7-9,TRBJ1-2,CASDLSGSNYGYTF
TRBV20-1,TRBJ1-4,CSADRGATNEKLFF
TRBV2,TRBJ2-2,CASSPGLTTGELFF
TRBV7-8,TRBJ1-1,CASSLDHVWNTEAFF
TRBV20-1,TRBJ2-1,CSARDPSGGYQETQFF
TRBV2,TRBJ1-1,CASSTQGRRTEAFF
TRBV13,TRBJ2-7,CASSLRAGARPYEQYF
TRBV29-1,TRBJ2-1,CSALRRNEQFF
TRBV10-3,TRBJ2-4,CAISESRLAGGNIQYF
TRBV24-1,TRBJ2-3,CATSDPTSGGAVADTQYF
TRBV20-1,TRBJ2-3,CSASRTDTQYF
TRBV7-8,TRBJ1-5,CASSSTGTINQPQHF
TRBV9,TRBJ1-6,CASSADREVTPLHF
TRBV5-5,TRBJ1-1,CASSGTTGYTEAFF
TRBV28,TRBJ2-1,CASSPGGGQGYNEQFF
TRBV7-9,TRBJ2-7,CASSYPGTGVYEQYF
TRBV29-1,TRBJ1-1,CSAGRVTEAFF
TRBV10-3,TRBJ2-1,CAISESIGGFGYEQFF
TRBV29-1,TRBJ1-4,CSAMDRGNEKLFF
TRBV7-6,TRBJ2-1,CASAPIARTSSNEQFF
TRBV20-1,TRBJ1-6,CSARDGSDSPLHF
TRBV6-5,TRBJ1-5,CASSPDRANQPQHF
TRBV5-1,TRBJ1-1,CASSLEGVDTEAFF
TRBV29-1,TRBJ2-5,CSVAPGIQETQYF
TRBV4-3,TRBJ1-2,CASSQDNPRDYGYTF
TRBV30,TRBJ2-5,CASAGTGAETQYF
TRBV6-1,TRBJ1-1,CASSALQNTEAFF
TRBV20-1,TRBJ2-3,CSAETGLTVDTQYF
TRBV6-5,TRBJ1-5,CASKITGGPEPQHF
TRBV6-6,TRBJ1-2,CASSYQWTGESYGYTF
TRBV4-2,TRBJ2-1,CASTLTLAGGYNEQFF
TRBV5-1,TRBJ2-3,CASSTLQGASDTQYF
TRBV29-1,TRBJ2-3,CSVGTDGPDTQYF
TRBV30,TRBJ2-1,CAFRQGLGNEQFF